This T cell receptor beta chain was observed in a study of shared clonotypes between healthy human individuals (dated by TCRdb to the early 2020s). Regarding the research as a whole: The cohort comprised two women and a few men aged 18 to 49 years. To increase sequencing depth and limit assay-specific biases, TCR repertoire library preparation and sequencing were carried out by different laboratories using diverse techniques. Leukapheresis yielded between about 0.94 and 9 billion PBMCs per donor. The study deeply sequenced blood TCR repertoires of about 5 healthy adults to estimate repertoire size and the extent of clonotype sharing between individuals. Results and caveats for the whole study, not just this receptor: Based on pairwise subsampling, the degree of clonotype sharing among donors was expected to be affected by sequencing depth. The genetic and exposure-history diversity represented was limited by the small number of donors. Sampling was limited to blood, and TCR repertoires in tissue likely differ from TCR repertoires in blood.

Donors were healthy HIV-negative adults with no recently reported acute infections or vaccinations. Every donor was a Caucasian adult residing in Nashville, Tennessee, USA. For unsorted samples, tens of millions of PBMCs were counted and genomic DNA was extracted with the QIAamp DNA Blood Mini kit. After blood collection by leukapheresis, PBMCs were isolated using Ficoll-Histopaque density gradient centrifugation and then cryopreserved in the vapor phase of liquid nitrogen. Inclusive of the bounding cysteine and phenylalanine, the CDR3 is 13 residues long. Solely the CDR3 DNA is kept, with 39 bases framed from the first base. Sequences MDHEN (CDR1) and SYDVKM (CDR2) are obtained from the germline V gene. Ends trimmed: V by 0 bases, J by 6 bases; bases unmatched to a gene: 2. This clone was seen once. No cognate antigen has been identified for it. Base qualities are not at hand, and no much larger clone is one base apart.

Using the deep immunoSEQ assay, TCR CDR3 regions were amplified from genomic DNA by multiplex PCR. For each cell subset, the extracted genomic DNA was distributed evenly across all wells of several immunoSEQ 96-well plates, and each plate served as one replicate. For unsorted PBMC, roughly 0.3 ug genomic DNA, equal to roughly 32,000 T cell genomes, was loaded into each replicate PCR. Ten immunoSEQ deep assay plates were used to sequence unsorted PBMC genomic DNA. Purified libraries were measured with a Qubit 3.0 fluorometer, size-checked on a Bioanalyzer 2100, and measured again with the KAPA Library Quantification kit. Every immunoSEQ 96-well plate was sequenced on a separate single-read 150-cycle Illumina NextSeq 550 flow cell. In the original analysis: Because the immunoSEQ output held only junctional sequences and lacked quality scores, the filtering could not match the filtering applied to full-length reads. To assign V/J genes and CDR3, sequences were annotated using PyIR, a Python wrapper for IgBLAST v1.9, with IMGT germline references. Reads were removed for weak V/J assignments (E-value above 1e-6), missing CDR3, stop codons, out-of-frame junctions, or ambiguous translated residues. V3J clonotypes were defined as sequences sharing the same inferred V gene, J gene, and CDR3 amino acid sequence. Percentage overlap between repertoires was computed as shared unique clonotypes divided by the size of the smaller repertoire. Richness of each repertoire was evaluated using RTK rarefaction, the Chao1 estimator, and Recon v2.1 estimates of unobserved clonotypes. In TCRdb, the immuneACCESS table is reduced to in-frame sequences with V and J assigned. These tables do not hold every clone; where another copy was compared, an unresolved V gene accounts for under half, and the others remain unexplained. That table gives V, J and clone size, and the DNA gave D and trimming. This sample gives more than 450,000 clones in total; 75% to 85% of them show up just once. About an eighth of the sample is in the top ten clones.

Recombination linked TRBV28 to TRBJ2-7, with 7 central nucleotides matching TRBD1. This TCR was recovered from a woman in her forties in good health. Some clones in this sample may be carry-over from other donors' samples. Sequenced sample: PBMCs. The CDR3 has the sequence CASSLWGTVEQYF. The nucleotide sequence reads as follows: TGTGCCAGCAGTTTATGGGGGACAGTCGAGCAGTACTTC.